This TCR beta chain stems from a study of naive and memory T cell subsets (dated by TCRdb to about 2017). Broadly, across the study: In the figure summarizing the skin biopsy and whole blood samples, 10 blood donors, 7 tuberculin skin test biopsies and 3 saline control biopsies were reported. Skin biopsies were taken from tuberculin skin test sites or from saline-injected control sites and were processed for RNA extraction as described before. Usually PCR2 was run as a SYBR Green qPCR and stopped at a set threshold, although low-input samples could use end-point PCR (roughly 6 cycles) instead.

This clonotype is identified as large (0.1 to 1%). Its antigen target is currently unknown. The sample holds no much larger clone one base away, and base qualities are not on file. The treatment or condition label for this specimen denotes: skin biopsy from PPD injection site in Mantoux-positive individual. Before reverse transcription, total RNA that had not been cell sorted was treated with RQ1 DNase, with a target input of roughly 1 to 1,100 ng. The study described a robust, sensitive protocol for amplifying, sequencing and analyzing TCRs, using 3' ligation of a UMI-containing oligonucleotide to TCR cDNA. In individuals with a positive Mantoux test, tuberculin skin test biopsies were taken from sites that had been injected with PPD. Libraries were prepared from skin biopsies and whole blood so that pipeline robustness could be tested in samples in which T cells form a minority population. The germline V gene gives CDR1 as SQVTM and CDR2 as ANQGSEA. From cysteine to phenylalanine, the CDR3 is 12 amino acids long. Only the CDR3 part of the read is kept: 36 bases, read in frame from the first base. The trim is 7 bases for V and 4 bases for J, with a gap of 14 bases between the germline ends.

Libraries were prepared through UMI-ligation and nested PCR. For the blood and skin samples, TCR RNA was reverse transcribed with SuperScript IV using primers for the alpha and beta constant regions. The ligated cDNA was amplified by four rounds of PCR, in which nested alpha and beta constant region primers were used together with the SP2 primer. Using T4 RNA ligase 1, an oligonucleotide carrying both the Illumina SP2 primer and a UMI was ligated onto the 3' end of the cDNA. To prevent hairpin formation, the 12-nucleotide UMI was made up of two random hexamers with an eight-base spacer between them. From the second PCR onward, TCR alpha and beta chain libraries were processed separately and dual indexed for multiplexing. After pooling, the indexed libraries were analyzed by capillary electrophoresis and sequenced on either an Illumina MiSeq or NextSeq. To boost base diversity and improve cluster recognition, PhiX DNA at about 5-8% was spiked into the libraries. The paper's data handling went like this. UMIs were extracted from read 2 by Demultiplexor and combined with the TCR sequence from read 1, and reads were split according to sample indices. Decombinator identified V and J genes and V-J junctions and gave each TCR a five-part identifier that included V and J deletions. Collapsinator relied on UMIs to correct both sequencing errors and PCR amplification heterogeneity, producing a UMI-based abundance for each TCR. CDR3Translator converted identifiers to nucleotide sequence, translated to amino acids, and extracted CDR3 regions using terminal motifs. After normalization to the amount of input RNA, error-corrected alpha and beta TCR counts from blood and skin were compared. TCRdb reworked the public reads: Q25 trimming with fastp, MiXCR clone assembly, productive beta chains retained. Each CDR3 protein appears once, grouped with its most common genes and DNA. These V and J calls derive from TCRdb rather than the authors' analysis. This sample lists 15,000 to 20,000 distinct CDR3 sequences; about a tenth were detected once. The top ten constitute 6.8% of the sample.

Here is what the overall study found, with its caveats: Details of skin biopsy collection and RNA processing were not given in the paper but were referenced to earlier studies. The larger number of TCRs found at tuberculin skin test sites was interpreted as T cell infiltration of a delayed type IV hypersensitivity reaction. The potential sensitivity of the RNA-based method to TCR transcript changes with T cell activation and differentiation was acknowledged. TCR sequences were reportedly recovered from both types of skin biopsy, with far more TCRs being found at tuberculin skin test sites.

The V and J genes are TRBV29-1 and TRBJ2-7; tentative D gene TRBD1, with 5 bases matching. The sample was skin, taken from a tuberculin skin test site. The TCR comes from an adult in good health. This receptor carries the CDR3 CSALQGKYEQYF. The nucleotide sequence is given as TGCAGCGCCCTCCAGGGAAAATACGAGCAGTACTTC.